The clone carrying this T cell receptor beta chain was found once. Antigen: not known. The data belong to a study of cytomegalovirus exposure and HLA in healthy donors. Study results and limitations: Altogether, 160 or so TCR beta chains were recorded as cytomegalovirus-associated. A classifier reportedly called cytomegalovirus status with high sensitivity and specificity.

With 7 bases clipped from V and 5 bases from J, the junction kept 10 bases outside the gene matches. The CDR3 contains 14 residues. Germline assignment: CDR1 SGHRS and CDR2 YFSETQ. Method: immunoSEQ multiplex PCR; TCRdb's copy keeps in-frame clones and lacks some. The sample shows 200,000 to 250,000 clones, over 70% of them seen only once. The donors were members of the validation cohort comprising about 130 subjects, separate from the approximately 670-subject first cohort. Specimen: PBMCs. The origin of this receptor is a woman aged 25 to 39 in good health and CMV-seropositive. The chain combines TRBV5-1 with TRBJ2-5; 8 nucleotides match TRBD2. The CDR3 loop is CASGPSGRVETQYF. Here the CDR3 DNA reads TGCGCCAGCGGACCTAGCGGGCGGGTGGAGACCCAGTACTTC.